The entry that follows covers one T cell receptor beta chain sequence. The sample comes from a study of CD8+ T cells in alopecia areata. Sequencing used cDNA as its template, made by extracting RNA and reverse transcribing it. Data came from immunoSEQ multiplex PCR; TCRdb stores just in-frame clones and leaves some out. The sample yields more than 150,000 clones, about 47% seen once. Noted treatment: oral pan-JAK inhibitor, 5-10 mg twice daily. The ends lost 6 bases at V and 5 bases at J; junction bases unmatched: 11. Per the germline V gene, CDR1 is SQVTM and CDR2 is ANQGSEA. The CDR3 is 14 amino acids.

The chain has TRBV29-1 and TRBJ2-5, with 8 positions matching TRBD1. This receptor was identified in a human donor with alopecia areata. Here the sequenced sample was CD8+ T cells sorted from blood, taken around week 54, from a patient treated with tofacitinib. In DNA, the CDR3 is TGCAGCGTCGCGGGACAGGAAACGAGGGAGACCCAGTACTTC. This sequence encodes CSVAGQETRETQYF.